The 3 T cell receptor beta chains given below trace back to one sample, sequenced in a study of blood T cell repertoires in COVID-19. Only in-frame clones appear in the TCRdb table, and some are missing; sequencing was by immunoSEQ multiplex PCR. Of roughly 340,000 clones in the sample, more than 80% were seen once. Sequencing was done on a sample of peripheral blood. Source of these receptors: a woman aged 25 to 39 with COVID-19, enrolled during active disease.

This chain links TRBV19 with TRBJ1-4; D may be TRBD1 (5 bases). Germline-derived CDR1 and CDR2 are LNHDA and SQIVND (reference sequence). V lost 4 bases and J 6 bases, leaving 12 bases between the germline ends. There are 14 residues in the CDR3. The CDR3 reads CASSTPRTYEKLFF. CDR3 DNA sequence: TGTGCCAGTAGTACACCTCGGACATATGAAAAACTGTTTTTT.

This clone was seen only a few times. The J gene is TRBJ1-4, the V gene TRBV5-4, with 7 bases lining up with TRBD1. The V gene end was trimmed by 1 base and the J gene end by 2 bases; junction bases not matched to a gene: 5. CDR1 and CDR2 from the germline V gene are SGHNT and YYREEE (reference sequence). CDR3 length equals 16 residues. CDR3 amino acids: CASSLQGVGTNEKLFF. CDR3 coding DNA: TGTGCCAGCAGCTTGCAGGGGGTAGGGACTAATGAAAAACTGTTTTTT. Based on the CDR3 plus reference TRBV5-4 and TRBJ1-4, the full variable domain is ETGVTQSPTHLIKTRGQQVTLRCSSQSGHNTVSWYQQALGQGPQFIFQYYREEENGRGNFPPRFSGLQFPNYSSELNVNALELDDSALYLCASSLQGVGTNEKLFFGSGTQLSVL.

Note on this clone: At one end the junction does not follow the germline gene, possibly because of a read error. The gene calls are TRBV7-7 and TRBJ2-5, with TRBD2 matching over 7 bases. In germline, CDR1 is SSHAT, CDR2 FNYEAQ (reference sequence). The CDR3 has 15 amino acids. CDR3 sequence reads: CASSAAGRSQETQYF. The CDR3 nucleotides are TGTGCTAGCAGCGCAGCGGGGAGGAGCCAAGAGACCCAGTACTTC. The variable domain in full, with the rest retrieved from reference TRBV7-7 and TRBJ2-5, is GAGVSQSPRYKVTKRGQDVTLRCDPISSHATLYWYQQALGQGPEFLTYFNYEAQPDKSGLPSDRFSAERPEGSISTLTIQRTEQRDSAMYRCASSAAGRSQETQYFGPGTRLLVL.